Listed below are T cell receptor beta chains from one sample, sequenced in a study of follicular helper T cells after annual influenza vaccination. Using immunoSEQ multiplex PCR, the repertoire was profiled, and TCRdb retains in-frame clones only, with some absent. The repertoire holds 6,000 or so clones, with 65% to 90% as singletons. Sequencing was performed on CXCR5- memory CD4+ T cells sorted from blood, taken 7 days after influenza vaccination. The receptors shown here come from an adult who received the influenza vaccine. Both conserved end residues are part of each CDR3. D genes are given only for firm matches. Not every row has a clone size; where given, it reads once, few, many or a size class.

J: TRBJ2-2; D: TRBD2; V: TRBV2; size: -; DNA: TGTGCCAGCAGTCTTGGGACTAGCGGGGACACCGGGGAGCTGTTTTTT; CDR3: CASSLGTSGDTGELFF
J: TRBJ1-2; D: -; V: TRBV11-3; size: -; DNA: TGTGCCAGCAGCTCGGGGAGATTTAACTATGGCTACACCTTC; CDR3: CASSSGRFNYGYTF
J: TRBJ1-2; D: TRBD1; V: TRBV28; size: few; DNA: TGTGCCAGCAGGGTACCGACAGGGGCAAACACCTATGGCTACACCTTC; CDR3: CASRVPTGANTYGYTF
J: TRBJ1-1; D: -; V: TRBV29-1; size: -; DNA: TGCAGCGGCGGGGACACTGAAGCTTTCTTT; CDR3: CSGGDTEAFF
J: TRBJ1-1; D: -; V: TRBV5-4; size: -; DNA: TGTGCCATCTCGAAGCGGGGTACTGGCACTGAAGCTTTCTTT; CDR3: CAISKRGTGTEAFF
J: TRBJ1-1; D: -; V: TRBV7-3; size: -; DNA: TGTGCCAGCAGCTTACAATCGGACACTGAAGCTTTCTTT; CDR3: CASSLQSDTEAFF
J: TRBJ2-7; D: TRBD1; V: TRBV19; size: -; DNA: TGTGCCAGTAGTACGGGACAGCGCACAGAGCAGTACTTC; CDR3: CASSTGQRTEQYF
J: TRBJ1-1; D: -; V: TRBV6-5; size: -; DNA: TGTGCCAGCAGCCCCTACACTGAAGCTTTCTTT; CDR3: CASSPYTEAFF
J: TRBJ2-7; D: -; V: TRBV5-6; size: -; DNA: TGTGCCAGCAGCTTAGAACAAAGGTTCTCCTACGAGCAGTACTTC; CDR3: CASSLEQRFSYEQYF
J: TRBJ2-6; D: -; V: TRBV7-2; size: -; DNA: TGTGCCAGCAGCTTTTTTGGGGCCAACGTCCTGACCTTC; CDR3: CASSFFGANVLTF
J: TRBJ2-7; D: -; V: TRBV21-1; size: -; DNA: TGTGCCAGCAGCAAAGCCTCTTCCAGGGACAACTACGAGCAGTACTTC; CDR3: CASSKASSRDNYEQYF
J: TRBJ2-1; D: TRBD1; V: TRBV5-1; size: -; DNA: TGCGCCAGCAGCTTCGGGACAGACGTCTACAATGAGCAGTTCTTC; CDR3: CASSFGTDVYNEQFF
J: TRBJ2-7; D: -; V: TRBV7-2; size: -; DNA: TGTGCCAGCACCCCGATCCGGGACCTGGCCTACGAGCAGTACTTC; CDR3: CASTPIRDLAYEQYF
J: TRBJ1-5; D: TRBD1; V: TRBV6-5; size: -; DNA: TGTGCCAGCAGTCGGGACAGTAGCAATCAGCCCCAGCATTTT; CDR3: CASSRDSSNQPQHF
J: TRBJ2-4; D: -; V: TRBV19; size: -; DNA: TGTGCCAGTAGTATCCCAGCCGAGGGCAAAAACATTCAGTACTTC; CDR3: CASSIPAEGKNIQYF
J: TRBJ2-5; D: -; V: TRBV11-2; size: -; DNA: TGTGCCAGCAGCTTAGTCCAAGAGACCCAGTACTTC; CDR3: CASSLVQETQYF
J: TRBJ2-7; D: TRBD2; V: TRBV7-9; size: -; DNA: TGTGCCAGCAGCTCTTCCGGACTAGCGGGGGAGGAGCAGTACTTC; CDR3: CASSSSGLAGEEQYF
J: TRBJ2-5; D: TRBD1; V: TRBV19; size: few; DNA: TGTGCCAGTAGCGATCTTGGACAGGGAAATGGAGAGACCCAGTACTTC; CDR3: CASSDLGQGNGETQYF
J: TRBJ2-2; D: TRBD1; V: TRBV2; size: -; DNA: TGTGCCAGCAGTCAGGACAGGGGAAGCACCGGGGAGCTGTTTTTT; CDR3: CASSQDRGSTGELFF